Shown below are 17 T cell receptor beta chains from a single sample sequenced in a study of CD8 T cells in ankylosing spondylitis. MiXCR, applied by TCRdb to the 5' RACE reads, yields one record per CDR3 protein. The sample holds about 450,000 distinct CDR3 sequences, 25% to 30% seen once. Their recognized antigens are unknown. General study points: Made up of 7 to 9 highly homologous variants, a TCR beta motif appeared characteristic of ankylosing spondylitis blood.

The source material was blood, either unsorted or a sorted T cell fraction (not recorded which). These receptors originate from a male donor with ankylosing spondylitis.

This chain links TRBV3-1 with TRBJ2-7, with 9 bases lining up with TRBD2. The CDR3 contains 15 residues. CDR1 LGHDT and CDR2 YNNKEL come from the germline V gene (reference sequence). Trimming at V came to 3 bases and at J to 5 bases, leaving 8 bases not matched to a gene. CDR3 bases: TGTGCCAGCAGCCACAGTAGCGGGAGCGTCGACGAGCAGTACTTC. It encodes CASSHSSGSVDEQYF.

This sequence joins TRBV28 and TRBJ1-2; 12 bases fit TRBD1. CDR1 MDHEN and CDR2 SYDVKM come from the germline V gene. V shed 7 bases and J 8 bases; nucleotides not matched to a gene: 11. The CDR3 consists of 15 residues. CDR3 nucleotides: TGTGCCAGCACCATGGGGGGACAGGGGGCGGAGGGCTACACCTTC. It yields the protein CASTMGGQGAEGYTF.

This clonotype occurred a few times. Here the CDR3 DNA reads TGTGCCACCAGTGAGGGGGGGCAGAGTTACAATGAGCAGTTCTTC. It encodes CATSEGGQSYNEQFF. This rearrangement joins TRBV24-1 to TRBJ2-1, with D possibly being TRBD2 (7 bases). Per the germline V gene, CDR1 is KGHDR and CDR2 is SFDVKD. The CDR3 spans 15 residues. Trimming removed 4 bases from V and 4 bases from J, with 13 bases in between.

This clonotype has a handful of counts. The rearrangement links TRBV29-1 to TRBJ2-1, with 10 bases aligning to TRBD2. The CDR3 runs 13 residues. The V gene end was trimmed by 4 bases and the J gene end by 8 bases; junction bases not matched to a gene: 5. Germline V gene data show CDR1 as SQVTM and CDR2 as ANQGSEA. The DNA of the CDR3 is TGCAGCGTTGGCTGGCTAGCGGGAGATGAGCAGTTCTTC. Translating it yields CSVGWLAGDEQFF.

V gene TRBV7-2 combines with J gene TRBJ1-2; D is unclear. Trimming pared 5 bases from V and 6 bases from J, leaving 13 bases between. The germline gives CDR1 SGHTA, CDR2 FQGNSA. The CDR3 is 13 amino acids. The CDR3 bases are TGTGCCAGCAGCACCGCACAGAGTAATGGCTACACCTTC. Protein sequence: CASSTAQSNGYTF.

This clonotype was counted only a few times. The CDR3 is CASSLGTGRVGELFF. Written as DNA, the CDR3 is TGTGCCAGCAGCTTGGGGACAGGGAGGGTCGGGGAGCTGTTTTTT. This chain connects TRBV11-2 to TRBJ2-2; 9 bases agree with TRBD1. V was clipped by 3 bases and J by 7 bases; unmatched bases: 6. This CDR3 has 15 amino acids. Per the germline V gene, CDR1 is SGHAT and CDR2 is FQNNGV.

This clonotype has more than one count but fewer than ten. The rearrangement uses TRBV10-1 and TRBJ2-1; D is uncertain. CDR3 length equals 13 residues. The germline V gene has CDR1 WNHNN and CDR2 SYGVQD (reference sequence). V lost 2 bases and J lost 12, with 14 bases in between. In nucleotides, the CDR3 is TGCGCCAGCAGTGAGGGGGAATCAACGAGGCAGTTCTTC. It translates to CASSEGESTRQFF.

This clonotype was seen a few times. CDR3 loop: CAISEVVDGYTF. DNA of the CDR3: TGTGCCATCAGTGAAGTTGTAGATGGCTACACCTTC. The chain carries TRBV10-3 and TRBJ1-2; D ambiguous. Germline-derived CDR1 and CDR2 are ENHRY and SYGVKD. V was shortened by 3 bases and J by 6 bases, with 8 bases between the two germline ends. The CDR3 sequence is 12 residues long.

This clonotype was recorded a few times. Germline and junction disagree at one end, which may indicate a read error. The gene calls are TRBV3-1 and TRBJ2-7; 9 bases are shared with TRBD2. This CDR3 has 14 residues. Germline assignment: CDR1 LGHDT and CDR2 YNNKEL (reference sequence). CDR3 protein: CASSQTPGAGLAHF. CDR3 nucleotides: TGTGCCAGCAGCCAAACCCCCGGGGCGGGACTAGCTCACTTC.

This clonotype turned up a few times. This chain links TRBV6-6 with TRBJ1-2; tentative D call: TRBD1 (5 bases). The CDR3 runs 12 residues. The germline V gene has CDR1 MNHNY and CDR2 SVGAGI (reference sequence). V shed 6 bases and J shed 4 bases, with 9 bases lying between them. The CDR3: CASSSGSYGYTF. The CDR3 DNA sequence: TGTGCCAGCAGCTCAGGGTCCTATGGCTACACCTTC.

The rearrangement joins TRBV6-1 to TRBJ1-1, with 8 bases identical to TRBD1. Trimming removed 4 bases from V and 5 bases from J; junction bases left unmatched: 9. Per germline, CDR1 MNHNS and CDR2 SASEGT. This CDR3 region has 15 residues. As DNA, the CDR3 is TGTGCCAGCAGTGGGGATGGGCAGGGGGCGACTGAAGCTTTCTTT. This encodes CASSGDGQGATEAFF.

The chain has TRBV9 and TRBJ1-1; D perhaps matches TRBD1 (6 bases). The germline V gene encodes CDR1 SGDLS and CDR2 YYNGEE. Trimming cost V 4 bases and J 4 bases, with 14 bases left between them. The CDR3 runs to 14 residues. DNA for the CDR3: TGTGCCAGCAGCCCACAGGGCGGGAGCACTGAAGCTTTCTTT. Encoded protein: CASSPQGGSTEAFF. Supplemented by reference TRBV9 and TRBJ1-1, the full variable domain reads DSGVTQTPKHLITATGQRVTLRCSPRSGDLSVYWYQQSLDQGLQFLIQYYNGEERAKGNILERFSAQQFPDLHSELNLSSLELGDSALYFCASSPQGGSTEAFFGQGTRLTVV.

This clonotype has a handful of counts. The chain uses TRBV5-1 and TRBJ2-1; 10 positions agree with TRBD2. This CDR3 spans 15 amino acids. The germline CDR1 and CDR2 sequences are SGHRS and YFSETQ. Germline trimming cut 0 bases from V and 9 bases from J; bases unmatched to any gene: 6. CDR3 region: CASSLDLAGEGEQFF. CDR3 DNA: TGCGCCAGCAGCTTGGATCTAGCGGGAGAAGGTGAGCAGTTCTTC.

The chain recombines TRBV3-1 with TRBJ2-7; 10 bases are a match to TRBD2. Looked up from germline, CDR1 is LGHDT and CDR2 is YNNKEL (reference sequence). V dropped 5 bases and J dropped 0; count of bases not matched to a gene: 7. CDR3 size: 16 residues. CDR3 residues: CASSFGRTSGSYEQYF. The CDR3 nucleotides read TGTGCCAGCAGCTTTGGGCGGACTAGCGGCTCCTACGAGCAGTACTTC.

CDR3 DNA: TGTGCCAGCTCACGGATAAAAGGAACCGCGGGGCTGGCCAAAAACATTCAGTACTTC. It codes for CASSRIKGTAGLAKNIQYF. The chain joins TRBV18 to TRBJ2-4, with D tentatively TRBD2 (6 bases). V was trimmed by 4 bases and J by 1 base, leaving 23 bases between them. CDR3 length equals 19 residues. CDR1 and CDR2 from the germline V gene are KGHSH and LQKENI. The whole variable domain, remainder taken from reference TRBV18 and TRBJ2-4, is NAGVMQNPRHLVRRRGQEARLRCSPMKGHSHVYWYRQLPEEGLKFMVYLQKENIIDESGMPKERFSAEFPKEGPSILRIQQVVRGDSAAYFCASSRIKGTAGLAKNIQYFGAGTRLSVL.

V gene TRBV13 combines with J gene TRBJ1-6, with D perhaps TRBD1 (6 bases). The V end lost 4 bases, the J end lost 7 bases, and 17 bases lay between the germline ends. CDR1 is PRHDT and CDR2 is FYEKMQ in the germline V gene (reference sequence). The CDR3 is 16 residues long. Here the CDR3 reads CASSWTGAPPNSPLHF. CDR3 bases: TGTGCCAGCAGCTGGACGGGGGCTCCCCCCAATTCACCCCTCCACTTT.

V is TRBV5-1 and J is TRBJ1-1; 8 nucleotides line up with TRBD1. V was pared by 3 bases and J by 4 bases, with 8 bases of the junction left unmatched. Germline CDR1 and CDR2: SGHRS and YFSETQ. The CDR3 runs 15 residues. CDR3 residues: CASSSGQGIVTEAFF. CDR3 sequence (DNA): TGCGCCAGCAGCTCCGGACAGGGTATCGTCACTGAAGCTTTCTTT. The full variable domain, rest sourced from reference TRBV5-1 and TRBJ1-1, is KAGVTQTPRYLIKTRGQQVTLSCSPISGHRSVSWYQQTPGQGLQFLFEYFSETQRNKGNFPGRFSGRQFSNSRSEMNVSTLELGDSALYLCASSSGQGIVTEAFFGQGTRLTVV.